A single sample gave rise to the 21 T cell receptor beta chains below, sequenced in a study of T cell responses to AZD1222 COVID-19 vaccine. Measured with immunoSEQ multiplex PCR; TCRdb has only the in-frame clones, and not every one. The table has 100,000 or so clones, about 85% seen once. The source was peripheral blood, collected on day 0 of AZD1222 vaccination. The source of these receptors is an adult in good health.

The rearrangement uses TRBV6-5 and TRBJ2-3; perhaps TRBD2 as D (6 bases). Trimming stripped 6 bases from V and 3 bases from J, with 10 bases between. This CDR3 has 13 residues. CDR1 and CDR2 from the germline V gene are MNHEY and SVGAGI. The CDR3 sequence: CASRPRETDTQYF. The CDR3, as DNA: TGTGCCAGCAGGCCACGGGAGACAGATACGCAGTATTTT.

The chain uses TRBV6-2 or TRBV6-3 and TRBJ2-3, with D hard to call. V was trimmed by 4 bases and J by 4 bases, leaving 9 bases between them. The germline V gene encodes CDR1 MNHEY and CDR2 SVGEGT. The CDR3 runs 13 residues. Written as DNA, the CDR3 is TGTGCCAGCAGTTTGGGCACCCCAGATACGCAGTATTTT. It encodes CASSLGTPDTQYF.

V is TRBV5-1 and J is TRBJ2-3; possibly TRBD2 for D (5 bases). The germline V gene has CDR1 SGHRS and CDR2 YFSETQ. V lost 4 bases and J 6 bases, leaving 12 bases between the germline ends. This CDR3 has 13 amino acids. CDR3 DNA: TGCGCCAGCAGCGATGGGAGTCTCGATACGCAGTATTTT. It yields the protein CASSDGSLDTQYF.

This chain uses TRBV2 with TRBJ1-1, with D perhaps matching TRBD1 (5 bases). V was pared by 8 bases and J by 0 bases, with 7 bases between. The germline V gene has CDR1 SNHLY and CDR2 FYNNEI. This CDR3 contains 12 residues. CDR3 amino acids: CASGTVNTEAFF. The CDR3 coding sequence is TGTGCCAGCGGGACGGTGAACACTGAAGCTTTCTTT. Full variable domain (remainder filled in from reference TRBV2 and TRBJ1-1): EPEVTQTPSHQVTQMGQEVILRCVPISNHLYFYWYRQILGQKVEFLVSFYNNEISEKSEIFDDQFSVERPDGSNFTLKIRSTKLEDSAMYFCASGTVNTEAFFGQGTRLTVV.

This clone was seen a single time. V and J are TRBV3-1 (or the pseudogene TRBV3-2) and TRBJ1-1; 9 positions match TRBD1. The J segment lost 7 bases and the V segment lost 1 base, leaving 7 bases of the junction unmatched. The CDR3 sequence is 15 residues long. Germline V gives CDR1 LGHDT, CDR2 YNNKEL (reference sequence). CDR3: CASSQGWDRAGEAFF. CDR3 sequence (DNA): TGTGCCAGCAGCCAAGGGTGGGACAGGGCTGGTGAAGCTTTCTTT.

The V and J genes are TRBV5-1 and TRBJ2-5, with 12 bases that match TRBD2. This CDR3 spans 18 amino acids. V lost 0 bases to trimming and J lost 7 bases; unmatched junction nucleotides: 13. Germline V gives CDR1 SGHRS, CDR2 YFSETQ. CDR3: CASSLELAGGRSRGTQYF. The CDR3 DNA reads as TGCGCCAGCAGCTTGGAACTAGCGGGGGGCCGCTCAAGGGGGACCCAGTACTTC.

The chain joins TRBV12-3 or TRBV12-4 to TRBJ1-1, with 7 bases that match TRBD1. The CDR3 extends over 13 amino acids. The junction had 9 bases not matched to a gene; V was cut back by 6 bases and J by 8 bases. CDR3: CASREAGTAEAFF. The CDR3 DNA reads as TGTGCCAGCAGAGAGGCCGGGACAGCAGAAGCTTTCTTT.

This chain joins TRBV6-2 or TRBV6-3 and TRBJ2-7; 7 bases line up with TRBD2. The CDR3 covers 16 residues. The germline CDR1 and CDR2 sequences are MNHEY and SVGEGT. The J segment lost 3 bases and the V segment lost 2 bases, leaving 10 bases of the junction unmatched. Written as DNA, the CDR3 is TGTGCCAGCAGTTACCCAGCGGGACGGTTCGGCTACGAGCAGTACTTC. It yields the protein CASSYPAGRFGYEQYF.

This clone was detected once. The chain recombines TRBV28 with TRBJ2-5; tentative D call: TRBD1 (6 bases). Germline V gene data show CDR1 as MDHEN and CDR2 as SYDVKM. V was clipped by 5 bases and J by 5 bases, with 18 bases between them. The CDR3 totals 15 residues. CDR3 residues: CASSTRTVWMETQYF. The DNA of the CDR3 is TGTGCCAGCAGTACACGGACAGTGTGGATGGAGACCCAGTACTTC. Drawing the rest from reference TRBV28 and TRBJ2-5, the complete variable domain is DVKVTQSSRYLVKRTGEKVFLECVQDMDHENMFWYRQDPGLGLRLIYFSYDVKMKEKGDIPEGYSVSREKKERFSLILESASTNQTSMYLCASSTRTVWMETQYFGPGTRLLVL.

The V gene is TRBV4-3, the J gene TRBJ2-5; 13 bases match TRBD2. J was trimmed by 1 base and V by 4 bases; bases with no gene match: 3. Per the germline V gene, CDR1 is LGHNA and CDR2 is YSLEER. The CDR3 spans 16 residues. The CDR3 DNA sequence: TGCGCCAGCAGCCTGGGACTAGCGGGGCCCCAAGAGACCCAGTACTTC. This codes for CASSLGLAGPQETQYF.

The chain links TRBV20-1 to TRBJ2-5; D is unclear. Germline V lookup: CDR1 DFQATT, CDR2 SNEGSKA (reference sequence). This CDR3 has 11 residues. Trimming stripped 0 bases from V and 5 bases from J, with 4 bases between. CDR3 sequence (DNA): TGCAGTGCTAGAGAAATGGAGACCCAGTACTTC. This encodes CSAREMETQYF.

The table lists this clone with a count of one. The CDR3 coding sequence is TGTGCAAGTCGGGGCAGAAACTACGAGCAGTACTTC. This encodes CASRGRNYEQYF. The chain carries TRBV12-2 and TRBJ2-7; TRBD1, as called in the table, went unchecked against the DNA. TRBV12-2 is designated a pseudogene. The CDR3 is 12 residues long.

J is TRBJ2-1 and V is TRBV24-1, with 11 bases fitting TRBD1. CDR1 is KGHDR and CDR2 is SFDVKD in the germline V gene. The CDR3 covers 16 residues. With V trimmed by 4 bases and J by 6 bases, 7 bases remained unmatched. The CDR3 protein is CATSDLDRGLGNEQFF. DNA for the CDR3: TGTGCCACCAGTGACCTGGACAGGGGGCTGGGCAATGAGCAGTTCTTC.

The rearrangement joins TRBV10-2 to TRBJ2-1, with D possibly being TRBD1 or TRBD2 (5 bases each). Germline CDR1 reads WSHSY; CDR2 reads SAAADI. Trimming took 7 bases from V and 6 from J, leaving 7 bases between them. CDR3 length: 11 amino acids. CDR3: CASTGANEQFF. The CDR3 DNA follows: TGCGCCAGCACCGGGGCCAATGAGCAGTTCTTC.

The chain uses TRBV4-3 and TRBJ2-2; 8 positions agree with TRBD2. V was clipped by 0 bases and J by 13 bases; unmatched bases: 10. Germline CDR1 and CDR2: LGHNA and YSLEER. This CDR3 contains 15 residues. The CDR3 bases are TGCGCCAGCAGCCAAGATCTAGGGGTACGGGAGGGGCTGTTTTTT. Translating gives CASSQDLGVREGLFF.

This chain links TRBV12-3 or TRBV12-4 with TRBJ2-5; D unresolved. Trimming took off 3 bases at V and 4 bases at J, with 6 bases between the two ends. The CDR3 covers 12 residues. This CDR3 reads CASSLGRETQYF. Here the CDR3 DNA reads TGTGCCAGCAGTTTGGGCAGAGAGACCCAGTACTTC.

This rearrangement joins TRBV5-1 to TRBJ1-2; D unclear. V lost 0 bases to trimming and J lost 0 bases, with 9 bases between them. The CDR3 has 15 residues. Germline values: CDR1 SGHRS, CDR2 YFSETQ. This CDR3 reads CASSLEPRANYGYTF. CDR3 DNA: TGCGCCAGCAGCTTGGAGCCTAGGGCTAACTATGGCTACACCTTC.

This chain links TRBV10-3 with TRBJ1-4; maybe TRBD1 (5 bases). The germline gives CDR1 ENHRY, CDR2 SYGVKD. V lost 6 bases and J lost 0, with 11 bases in between. CDR3 length: 15 amino acids. The CDR3 region is CAISLGGATNEKLFF. The CDR3 region has the DNA TGTGCCATCAGCCTTGGGGGAGCAACTAATGAAAAACTGTTTTTT.

The rearrangement joins TRBV7-2 to TRBJ1-2; maybe TRBD1 (5 bases). Trimming removed 7 bases from V and 2 bases from J, with 14 bases in between. CDR1 is SGHTA, CDR2 FQGNSA, per germline. The CDR3 is 14 residues long. The CDR3 region is CASTLSGTNYGYTF. CDR3 DNA: TGTGCCAGCACCCTCTCCGGGACCAACTATGGCTACACCTTC.

This chain uses TRBV14 with TRBJ1-1; no reliable D call. The CDR3 loop spans 12 amino acids. Germline-derived CDR1 and CDR2 are SGHDN and FVKESK. The V end was cut by 0 bases, the J end by 8 bases, with 7 bases between. The CDR3 region is CASSQEGSEAFF. CDR3 DNA: TGTGCCAGCAGCCAAGAGGGCAGCGAAGCTTTCTTT. Complete variable domain (other parts from reference TRBV14 and TRBJ1-1): EAGVTQFPSHSVIEKGQTVTLRCDPISGHDNLYWYRRVMGKEIKFLLHFVKESKQDESGMPNNRFLAERTGGTYSTLKVQPAELEDSGVYFCASSQEGSEAFFGQGTRLTVV.

The V and J genes are TRBV7-2 and TRBJ1-2, with TRBD1 as a possible D gene (6 bases). The CDR3 runs 14 residues. Trimming stripped 4 bases from V and 3 bases from J, with 12 bases between. Germline V gene data show CDR1 as SGHTA and CDR2 as FQGNSA. CDR3 protein: CASSYKTGDYGYTF. The CDR3 DNA reads TGTGCCAGCAGCTACAAGACAGGCGACTATGGCTACACCTTC.